A selection of T cell receptor beta chains follows, all from one sample in a study of a mutant IDH1 vaccine in newly diagnosed glioma. These receptors' antigens are unknown. Clones were read by immunoSEQ multiplex PCR, and TCRdb kept only the in-frame ones, dropping some. The table has about 50,000 clones, around four fifths seen once; the top ten hold about 7%. The sequenced sample was PBMCs, obtained from a glioma patient whose treatment included an IDH1 peptide vaccine. Source of these receptors: a woman between 45 and 65 years old with glioma. CDR3s include the opening cysteine and the closing phenylalanine or tryptophan.

TRBJ1-4,TRBV7-8,CASSARTGGEKLFF
TRBJ2-7,TRBV6-1,CASSDPRGRTGEQYF
TRBJ1-3,TRBV25-1,CASSGSGGNTIYF
TRBJ1-1,TRBV7-8,CASSSKNTEAFF
TRBJ2-2,TRBV30,CAWSVRPGGTGELFF
TRBJ1-5,TRBV7-9,CASSSRGSNQPQHF
TRBJ2-7,TRBV4-2,CASSQGEGGRVYEQYF
TRBJ1-1,TRBV29-1,CSVWDREGTEAFF
TRBJ1-1,TRBV30,CAWTVGARAEAFF
TRBJ2-7,TRBV28,CASSLLGVSYEQYF
TRBJ2-2,TRBV4-2,CASSQDRGITGELFF
TRBJ1-1,TRBV5-1,CASSLAGTSNTEAFF
TRBJ2-3,TRBV29-1,CSVGGGELRTDTQYF
TRBJ1-4,TRBV10-3,CAISGGTGYNEKLFF
TRBJ1-1,TRBV6-1,CASSITGVTEAFF
TRBJ1-1,TRBV2,CASSEEGGAFF
TRBJ1-2,TRBV19,CASSPRGLSGPGYTF
TRBJ1-1,TRBV6-6,CASSYPQTEAFF
TRBJ2-5,TRBV6-7,CARARNGGETQYF
TRBJ1-3,TRBV7-8,CASSLATGGNTIYF
TRBJ2-1,TRBV7-2,CASSPGLVFYNEQFF
TRBJ2-7,TRBV29-1,CSVDSRGIGEQYF
TRBJ1-1,TRBV5-1,CASSLGGTVNTEAFF
TRBJ2-7,TRBV7-6,CASSLAGGEQYF
TRBJ2-3,TRBV6-4,CASSDQGGTRGLSDTDTQYF
TRBJ1-6,TRBV19,CASSLGSFVNSPLHF
TRBJ1-5,TRBV6-6,CASSQGGVRQPQHF
TRBJ2-3,TRBV6-1,CASSEAQSGGSTDTQYF
TRBJ1-6,TRBV30,CAWRVQGYNSPLHF
TRBJ1-2,TRBV6-5,CASSYSASGYTF
TRBJ1-4,TRBV9,CASSPSTDIHVGKLFF
TRBJ2-5,TRBV5-1,CASSPRRGGETQYF
TRBJ2-3,TRBV9,CASSVEWGAKDTQYF
TRBJ2-5,TRBV28,CASSLRDRHQETQYF
TRBJ2-2,TRBV18,CASSPGLSNTGELFF
TRBJ2-5,TRBV7-2,CASSLPTGQETQYF
TRBJ2-7,TRBV5-5,CASSFPGRSYEQYF
TRBJ1-5,TRBV6-1,CASYLRGAYDQPQHF
TRBJ1-2,TRBV7-9,CASSFISMDGYTF